This section outlines one TCR beta chain sequence together with its context. This clonotype was seen ten or more times. What antigen it recognizes has not been identified. Base qualities were left out, and no much larger clone turns up one base away. The data originate from a study of response to subunit inactivated influenza vaccine (dated by TCRdb to the late 2010s). Regarding the complete study: Deep quantitative profiling of the T cell receptor repertoire was used in the study to follow responses to a trivalent subunit inactivated influenza vaccine. What the authors observed across the whole study: According to the authors, only a limited number of new T cells may be recruited by each seasonal influenza vaccination.

Library preparation was by RT-PCR. This sample was sequenced with an Illumina HiSeq 2500. TCRdb applied fastp at Q25 and MiXCR to the public reads, then kept only in-frame beta chains. Duplicate CDR3 protein sequences are folded into a single record with the most common DNA and genes. The sample records some 520,000 distinct CDR3 sequences, 15% to 20% of which are singletons. The ten largest clones take up approximately 3% of the sample. V and J are truncated by 3 bases and 1 base respectively, leaving an intervening sequence of 9 bases. Reading the germline V gene gives CDR1 SQVTM and CDR2 ANQGSEA. From the cysteine through the phenylalanine, the CDR3 covers 13 amino acids. Of all the DNA, just the CDR3 is kept, 39 bases in frame from base 1.

Sequences were derived from CD4+ T cells sorted from PBMCs, sampled approximately 25 months after vaccination. The receptor was derived from a man between 50 and 69 years old who received an inactivated influenza vaccine. Donor details come from another sample of the same person, matched by shared clones. The chain links TRBV29-1 with TRBJ1-1, with an unclear D gene assignment. The CDR3: CSVDRHQNTEAFF. The sequenced DNA is TGCAGCGTTGATAGACACCAGAACACTGAAGCTTTCTTT.